This T cell receptor (beta chain) was obtained from a study of T cells after yellow fever vaccination. Study background: SMART-Seq v4 Ultra Low Input served to prepare low-cell-number fractions. Study results and caveats: In post-booster samples, most primary-vaccination clones reappeared (roughly 96% CD4, nearly 90% CD8).

TCRdb independently ran MiXCR on the 5' RACE reads; one entry per CDR3 protein. The profile covers 230,000 or so distinct CDR3 sequences, with approximately 3.8% appearing a single time and roughly a fifth taken by the ten largest. Of note for this clonotype: The antigen is not known.

Sequenced material: PBMCs, taken 15 days after the yellow fever booster vaccination. The receptor was isolated from a man aged 18 to 30 who received the YFV17D yellow fever vaccine.

CDR3 sequence: CATSDFHGQGELSYEQYF. The CDR3 DNA reads as TGTGCCACCAGTGATTTTCACGGACAGGGAGAGCTCTCCTACGAGCAGTACTTC. The chain recombines TRBV24-1 with TRBJ2-7, with 8 nucleotides matching TRBD1. The germline V gene encodes CDR1 KGHDR and CDR2 SFDVKD. Trimming at V came to 1 base and at J to 0 bases, leaving 10 bases not matched to a gene. CDR3 length equals 18 residues.